Below, 4 T cell receptor beta chains from the same sample are listed, as sequenced in a study of T-cell reconstitution after alpha-beta-depleted transplantation in children. A library of TCRbeta sequences, prepared with unique molecular identifiers, was generated. TCRdb re-called the PCR reads with MiXCR, one entry per CDR3 protein. The sample includes about 440,000 distinct CDR3 sequences, 43% of them seen just once. The sample in question was PBMCs, obtained before TCRalphabeta/CD19-depleted stem cell transplant. All receptors come from a girl under 10 years old with aplastic anemia, due to receive a stem cell transplant.

This clonotype was recorded a few times. The chain has TRBV6-5 and TRBJ2-7; D might be TRBD2 (5 bases). The length of the CDR3 is 16 residues. Trimming removed 0 bases at V and 2 bases at J, with 14 bases between. CDR1 is MNHEY, CDR2 SVGAGI, per germline. This chain's CDR3 is CASSYSGGENPYEQYF. DNA for the CDR3: TGTGCCAGCAGTTACTCTGGAGGAGAAAACCCCTACGAGCAGTACTTC.

The chain is built from TRBV18 and TRBJ2-5; D gene unclear. Germline-derived CDR1 and CDR2 are KGHSH and LQKENI. The CDR3 spans 13 residues. The V end was cut by 8 bases, the J end by 2 bases, with 12 bases between. The CDR3 DNA reads TGTGCCAGCACCCGACCGACTCAAGAGACCCAGTACTTC. The encoded protein is CASTRPTQETQYF.

This clonotype was detected only a few times. The rearrangement uses TRBV7-2 and TRBJ1-3; perhaps TRBD1 as D (6 bases). The CDR3 spans 15 residues. Per the germline V gene, CDR1 is SGHTA and CDR2 is FQGNSA. V dropped 6 bases and J dropped 1 base, with 13 bases sitting between them. CDR3 nucleotides: TGTGCCAGCAGTTATTATCAGGGGTCTGGAAACACCATATATTTT. It specifies CASSYYQGSGNTIYF.

This clonotype was observed at least ten times. The chain combines TRBV5-1 with TRBJ2-7, with D possibly matching TRBD2 (5 bases). This CDR3 is built from 14 residues. Between the trimmed V and J ends, which lost 4 bases and 2 bases, there was a span of 13 bases. The germline CDR1 and CDR2 sequences are SGHRS and YFSETQ. Here the CDR3 reads CASSPETGAYEQYF. The CDR3 bases are TGCGCCAGCAGCCCCGAGACCGGGGCCTACGAGCAGTACTTC. The full variable domain, its missing parts supplied by reference TRBV5-1 and TRBJ2-7, is KAGVTQTPRYLIKTRGQQVTLSCSPISGHRSVSWYQQTPGQGLQFLFEYFSETQRNKGNFPGRFSGRQFSNSRSEMNVSTLELGDSALYLCASSPETGAYEQYFGPGTRLTVT.